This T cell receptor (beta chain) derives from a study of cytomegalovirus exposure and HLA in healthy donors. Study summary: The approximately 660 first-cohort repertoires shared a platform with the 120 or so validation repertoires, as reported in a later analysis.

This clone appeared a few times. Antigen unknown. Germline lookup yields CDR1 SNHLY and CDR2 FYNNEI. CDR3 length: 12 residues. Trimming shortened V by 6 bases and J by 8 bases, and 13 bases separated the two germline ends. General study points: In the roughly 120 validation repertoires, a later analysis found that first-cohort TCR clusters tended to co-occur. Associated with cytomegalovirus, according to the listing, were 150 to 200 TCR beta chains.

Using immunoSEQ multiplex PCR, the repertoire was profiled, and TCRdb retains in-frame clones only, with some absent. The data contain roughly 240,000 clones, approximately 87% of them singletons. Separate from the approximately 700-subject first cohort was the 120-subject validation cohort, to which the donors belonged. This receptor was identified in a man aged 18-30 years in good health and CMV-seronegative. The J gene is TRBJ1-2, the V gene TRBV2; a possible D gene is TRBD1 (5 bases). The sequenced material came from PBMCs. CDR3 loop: CASRGEAAGYTF. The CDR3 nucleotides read TGTGCCAGCAGGGGGGAGGCGGCCGGCTACACCTTC. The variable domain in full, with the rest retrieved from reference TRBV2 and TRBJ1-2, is EPEVTQTPSHQVTQMGQEVILRCVPISNHLYFYWYRQILGQKVEFLVSFYNNEISEKSEIFDDQFSVERPDGSNFTLKIRSTKLEDSAMYFCASRGEAAGYTFGSGTRLTVV.